This passage covers 21 T cell receptor beta chains from one sample sequenced in a study of post-analysis software for immune sequencing data. Unique-molecular-identifier-tagged TCR beta cDNA libraries were used. TCRdb reprocessed the PCR reads via MiXCR and lists one record per CDR3 protein. The table records about 430,000 distinct CDR3 sequences, 30% to 45% of them present only once. Findings and limits, study-wide: Controls showed lower frequencies than patients for a few TRBV segments, and TRBV5-6, TRBV5-1 and TRBV20-1 were among these.

No antigen has been identified for these receptors. The specimen was blood. These receptors all come from a girl under 10 years old with multiple sclerosis.

The chain joins TRBV10-3 to TRBJ2-3, with D possibly matching TRBD2 (5 bases). This CDR3 has 11 residues. Trimming pared 5 bases from V and 6 bases from J, leaving 6 bases between. Germline V gives CDR1 ENHRY, CDR2 SYGVKD. In nucleotides, the CDR3 is TGTGCCATCAGTTCGGGGGATACGCAGTATTTT. It encodes CAISSGDTQYF.

The chain is built from TRBV18 and TRBJ2-1; D ambiguous. Germline CDR1 is KGHSH and CDR2 is LQKENI. This CDR3 has 13 amino acids. Between the trimmed V and J ends, which lost 2 bases and 7 bases, there was a span of 9 bases. CDR3 protein: CASSPIIGNEQFF. CDR3 DNA: TGTGCCAGCTCACCAATAATTGGGAATGAGCAGTTCTTC.

The V and J genes are TRBV18 and TRBJ2-1, with a weak D call TRBD1 (6 bases). The J call may be mistaken, given a closer DNA end match to TRBJ2-7. Germline V gene sequence: CDR1 KGHSH, CDR2 LQKENI. The CDR3 consists of 12 residues. The CDR3 DNA sequence: TGTGCCAGCTCACTTTACAGGGAGGAGCAGTACTTC. This encodes CASSLYREEQYF.

This sequence joins TRBV20-1 and TRBJ1-2, with 7 bases matching TRBD1. V lost 5 bases, J lost 2 bases, and 5 bases stayed unmatched. The CDR3 is 13 amino acids. Germline CDR1 reads DFQATT; CDR2 reads SNEGSKA (reference sequence). CDR3 nucleotides: TGCAGTGCTCCCGGACAGGAGAACTATGGCTACACCTTC. This sequence encodes CSAPGQENYGYTF.

DNA for the CDR3: TGTGCCAGCAGCTCACCGCGGGAAGCAGACGACTATGGCTACACCTTC. Protein: CASSSPREADDYGYTF. The genes are TRBV7-9 and TRBJ1-2, with D hard to call. V dropped 4 bases and J dropped 3 bases, with 18 bases sitting between them. Germline CDR1 is SEHNR and CDR2 is FQNEAQ (reference sequence). The CDR3 has 16 amino acids.

The V gene is TRBV11-2, the J gene TRBJ1-4, with D tentatively TRBD1 (5 bases). Trimming cost V 4 bases and J 10 bases, with 16 bases left between them. CDR3 length: 14 residues. Germline V gives CDR1 SGHAT, CDR2 FQNNGV. This chain's CDR3 is CASSSVLDGGKLFF. The CDR3 nucleotides are TGTGCCAGCAGCTCTGTCCTGGATGGGGGAAAACTGTTTTTT.

This rearrangement joins TRBV29-1 to TRBJ2-7; no clear D. This CDR3 spans 12 amino acids. V lost 4 bases to trimming and J lost 1 base, with 8 bases between them. Germline CDR1 and CDR2: SQVTM and ANQGSEA. Here the CDR3 reads CSVVDPSYEQYF. The CDR3 nucleotides are TGCAGCGTTGTAGATCCTTCCTACGAGCAGTACTTC.

The gene calls are TRBV28 and TRBJ1-3, with 7 bases fitting TRBD1. Germline CDR1 is MDHEN and CDR2 is SYDVKM. The ends lost 4 bases at V and 0 bases at J; junction bases unmatched: 9. CDR3 length equals 17 residues. This CDR3 reads CASSYFGTANSGNTIYF. CDR3 DNA sequence: TGTGCCAGCAGTTACTTCGGGACAGCTAACTCTGGAAACACCATATATTTT.

The genes are TRBV6-5 and TRBJ1-1; 9 bases are shared with TRBD1. This CDR3 is 15 amino acids long. Trimming cost V 6 bases and J 5 bases; bases outside gene matches: 10. Germline CDR1 MNHEY, CDR2 SVGAGI. CDR3 sequence: CASSQQQGARTEAFF. The CDR3 coding sequence is TGTGCCAGCAGCCAACAACAGGGGGCGAGGACTGAAGCTTTCTTT.

The chain uses TRBV7-2 and TRBJ2-3, with 8 bases fitting TRBD2. V was clipped by 1 base and J by 1 base; unmatched bases: 13. CDR3 length: 19 residues. Germline assignment: CDR1 SGHTA and CDR2 FQGNSA. In DNA, the CDR3 is TGTGCCAGCAGCTTAGAAGGTTTGGCTAGCGGGTGGCGCACAGATACGCAGTATTTT. The encoded protein is CASSLEGLASGWRTDTQYF.

This clonotype was detected only a few times. The chain is built from TRBV24-1 and TRBJ1-2; the D gene is possibly TRBD1 (6 bases). The CDR3 sequence is 16 residues long. Looked up from germline, CDR1 is KGHDR and CDR2 is SFDVKD. Trimming took off 2 bases at V and 5 bases at J, with 17 bases between the two ends. CDR3 coding DNA: TGTGCCACCAGTGATTCTCGTGAGGGGGGCAGGTATGGCTACACCTTC. Its protein is CATSDSREGGRYGYTF.

The J gene is TRBJ1-2, the V gene TRBV11-2; TRBD1 is a possible D gene (5 bases). Germline CDR1 SGHAT, CDR2 FQNNGV. The CDR3 extends over 12 amino acids. The V and J ends lost 3 bases and 3 bases respectively, with 5 bases between them. The DNA for the CDR3 is TGTGCCAGCAGCTTCAGGGACTATGGCTACACCTTC. This codes for CASSFRDYGYTF.

The V gene is TRBV3-1, the J gene TRBJ2-7, with a possible D match to TRBD2 (6 bases). This CDR3 contains 14 residues. V was pared by 1 base and J by 3 bases, with 10 bases between. The germline V gene has CDR1 LGHDT and CDR2 YNNKEL (reference sequence). The CDR3 spells CASSQVVGGYEQYF. The CDR3 region has the DNA TGTGCCAGCAGCCAAGTCGTGGGAGGCTACGAGCAGTACTTC.

In this sample, this clonotype turned up a few times. This chain joins TRBV20-1 and TRBJ2-7, with 9 bases fitting TRBD2. After removal of 4 bases from V and 0 bases from J, the junction contained 4 bases not matched to a gene. In germline, CDR1 is DFQATT, CDR2 SNEGSKA (reference sequence). The CDR3 has 14 amino acids. The CDR3 spells CSATEAGGSYEQYF. In nucleotides, the CDR3 is TGCAGTGCTACCGAAGCGGGGGGCTCCTACGAGCAGTACTTC.

This clonotype has a single count. The chain couples TRBV29-1 to TRBJ2-3; 8 nucleotides align to TRBD2. Germline V gene lookup returns CDR1 SQVTM and CDR2 ANQGSEA. The CDR3 is 15 amino acids. V dropped 3 bases and J dropped 3; count of bases not matched to a gene: 8. The CDR3 region has the DNA TGCAGCGTTGATGGAGCGGGAGAGGGGACAGATACGCAGTATTTT. Translating it yields CSVDGAGEGTDTQYF.

This clonotype has more than one count but fewer than ten. The chain has TRBV4-3 and TRBJ2-3; D might be TRBD2 (6 bases). Germline loops: CDR1 LGHNA, CDR2 YSLEER. Trimming left V 4 bases short and J 2 bases short, with 13 bases between. This CDR3 comprises 15 residues. The CDR3 sequence: CASSREAGDTDTQYF. The CDR3, as DNA: TGCGCCAGCAGCCGGGAGGCTGGAGACACAGATACGCAGTATTTT.

This rearrangement joins TRBV7-3 to TRBJ2-5; no clear D. This CDR3 has 14 residues. V was shortened by 5 bases and J by 0 bases, with 10 bases between the two germline ends. CDR1 is SGHTA, CDR2 FQGTGA, per germline. CDR3 loop: CASSPYGYQETQYF. DNA of the CDR3: TGTGCCAGCAGCCCCTACGGGTACCAAGAGACCCAGTACTTC.

This chain uses TRBV7-2 with TRBJ2-1; 13 nucleotides line up with TRBD2. The CDR3 totals 15 residues. J was trimmed by 8 bases and V by 3 bases; bases with no gene match: 4. Germline V gene lookup returns CDR1 SGHTA and CDR2 FQGNSA. DNA for the CDR3: TGTGCCAGCAGCTTGGGACTAGCGGGAAAGGATGAGCAGTTCTTC. It translates to CASSLGLAGKDEQFF.

J is TRBJ1-4 and V is TRBV28; D call uncertain. CDR3 length: 11 residues. Looked up from germline, CDR1 is MDHEN and CDR2 is SYDVKM. Trimming took off 4 bases at V and 5 bases at J, with 2 bases between the two ends. In DNA form, the CDR3 reads TGTGCCAGCAGTTGGAATGAAAAACTGTTTTTT. Protein sequence: CASSWNEKLFF.

The J gene is TRBJ2-3, the V gene TRBV7-2, with 14 positions matching TRBD2. CDR1 and CDR2 (germline): SGHTA, FQGNSA. V trimming: 0 bases; J trimming: 8 bases; junction bases outside the gene matches: 7. The CDR3 length is 17 residues. The chain's CDR3 is CASSLAGGGTSGGTQYF. Here the CDR3 DNA reads TGTGCCAGCAGCTTAGCGGGAGGCGGGACTAGCGGGGGTACGCAGTATTTT. Full variable domain (rest looked up from reference TRBV7-2 and TRBJ2-3): GAGVSQSPSNKVTEKGKDVELRCDPISGHTALYWYRQSLGQGLEFLIYFQGNSAPDKSGLPSDRFSAERTGGSVSTLTIQRTQQEDSAVYLCASSLAGGGTSGGTQYFGPGTRLTVL.

J is TRBJ1-2 and V is TRBV20-1; the D is unclear. The CDR3 spans 11 residues. The germline CDR1 and CDR2 sequences are DFQATT and SNEGSKA (reference sequence). Trimming pared 3 bases from V and 7 bases from J, leaving 9 bases between. The DNA for the CDR3 is TGCAGTGCTAGCCTTGGGGTTGGCTACACCTTC. The encoded protein is CSASLGVGYTF.